This TCR beta chain was sequenced for a study of molecular identifiers for immune sequencing clone quantification. This clonotype was observed many times. V lost 5 bases to trimming and J lost 2 bases; unmatched junction nucleotides: 6. The germline V gene has CDR1 SEHNR and CDR2 FQNEAQ (reference sequence). The CDR3 has 14 amino acids. One entry per CDR3 protein results from TCRdb running MiXCR on the PCR reads. The sample lists 300,000 to 350,000 distinct CDR3 sequences, around 21% occurring once. The chain joins TRBV7-9 to TRBJ2-7; 7 bases are shared with TRBD1. The TCR sequence derives from a human donor in good health. Some libraries in this study had Jurkat cell RNA spiked in. Sequencing was performed on naive CD8+ T cells from blood, with Jurkat cell RNA spiked in. Subset: FACS-sorted CD8+CD4-CCR7+CD45RA+ naive T cells. The chain's CDR3 is CASSTIDRAYEQYF. In nucleotides, the CDR3 is TGTGCCAGCAGCACAATAGACAGGGCCTACGAGCAGTACTTC.